The 30 T cell receptor beta chains listed next were all sequenced from one sample in a study of shared clonotypes between healthy human individuals. The data were produced by immunoSEQ multiplex PCR, yet TCRdb's version contains in-frame clones alone and is incomplete. This sample has about 680,000 clones, with approximately 79% found just once. Sequenced sample: memory CD4+ T cells sorted from blood. The subset here: CD45RA-negative fraction. The receptors originated from a woman aged 25-40 years in good health.

The chain has TRBV10-3 and TRBJ2-2; 11 positions agree with TRBD2. V dropped 6 bases and J dropped 3; count of bases not matched to a gene: 3. The CDR3 runs to 15 residues. Germline-derived CDR1 and CDR2 are ENHRY and SYGVKD. The CDR3 sequence: CAISRLAGHTGELFF. The CDR3 DNA is TGTGCCATCAGCCGACTAGCGGGACACACCGGGGAGCTGTTTTTT.

The chain joins TRBV30 to TRBJ1-5; no clear D gene. Trimming took off 2 bases at V and 5 bases at J, with 10 bases between the two ends. Germline loops: CDR1 GTSNPN, CDR2 SVGIG (reference sequence). This CDR3 is built from 13 residues. This CDR3 is CAWSTGLDQPQHF. The CDR3 DNA is TGTGCCTGGAGTACTGGACTGGATCAGCCCCAGCATTTT. Variable domain in full (rest from reference TRBV30 and TRBJ1-5): SQTIHQWPATLVQPVGSPLSLECTVEGTSNPNLYWYRQAAGRGLQLLFYSVGIGQISSEVPQNLSASRPQDRQFILSSKKLLLSDSGFYLCAWSTGLDQPQHFGDGTRLSIL.

This clone has more than one count but fewer than ten. The chain employs TRBV25-1 and TRBJ2-7; TRBD2 matches at 8 bases. From germline, CDR1 is MGHDK and CDR2 SYGVNS. V shed 5 bases and J 5 bases; nucleotides not matched to a gene: 2. The CDR3 is 12 amino acids. The CDR3 DNA follows: TGTGCCAGCAGTAGGACTAGCAACGAGCAGTACTTC. Protein sequence: CASSRTSNEQYF.

The CDR3 coding sequence is TGCGCCAGCAGCCAAACACCGGGGACAGGGAGTCAGCCCCAGCATTTT. This codes for CASSQTPGTGSQPQHF. The rearrangement links TRBV4-1 to TRBJ1-5; 9 nucleotides match TRBD1. J lost 6 bases, V lost 2 bases, and 8 bases had no gene match. There are 16 residues in the CDR3. Germline-derived CDR1 and CDR2 are MGHRA and YSYEKL.

This chain connects TRBV5-6 to TRBJ2-3; D is unclear. Trimming shortened V by 3 bases and J by 0 bases, and 5 bases separated the two germline ends. The CDR3 length is 13 residues. Germline values: CDR1 SGHDT, CDR2 YYEEEE. The CDR3 DNA reads as TGTGCCAGCAGCTCGATTAGCACAGATACGCAGTATTTT. This gives the protein CASSSISTDTQYF. The full variable domain, rest sourced from reference TRBV5-6 and TRBJ2-3, is DAGVTQSPTHLIKTRGQQVTLRCSPKSGHDTVSWYQQALGQGPQFIFQYYEEEERQRGNFPDRFSGHQFPNYSSELNVNALLLGDSALYLCASSSISTDTQYFGPGTRLTVL.

The V and J genes are TRBV5-1 and TRBJ2-5; 8 nucleotides match TRBD1. The CDR3 consists of 17 residues. V trimming: 9 bases; J trimming: 5 bases; junction bases outside the gene matches: 21. CDR1 is SGHRS and CDR2 is YFSETQ in the germline V gene. CDR3 sequence reads: CATKDTGRGLPWETQYF. In nucleotides, the CDR3 is TGCGCCACCAAAGATACGGGCAGGGGGCTTCCCTGGGAGACCCAGTACTTC. Variable domain in full (rest from reference TRBV5-1 and TRBJ2-5): KAGVTQTPRYLIKTRGQQVTLSCSPISGHRSVSWYQQTPGQGLQFLFEYFSETQRNKGNFPGRFSGRQFSNSRSEMNVSTLELGDSALYLCATKDTGRGLPWETQYFGPGTRLLVL.

This rearrangement joins TRBV5-1 to TRBJ2-1; the D gene could be TRBD1 or TRBD2 (5 bases each). The germline V and J ends were trimmed by 3 bases and 12 bases, with 22 bases remaining between them. Germline CDR1 SGHRS, CDR2 YFSETQ. CDR3 size: 15 residues. This CDR3 reads CASSSIPGPSSAQFF. The CDR3 coding sequence is TGCGCCAGCAGCTCAATCCCGGGACCCTCTTCGGCGCAGTTCTTC.

The rearrangement joins TRBV5-1 to TRBJ2-7; D is undetermined. CDR3 length: 14 amino acids. Germline assignment: CDR1 SGHRS and CDR2 YFSETQ. The V end was cut by 1 base, the J end by 5 bases, with 13 bases between. CDR3 protein: CASSLIQNTNEQYF. In nucleotides, the CDR3 is TGCGCCAGCAGCTTGATCCAGAATACAAACGAGCAGTACTTC. The whole variable domain, filled in from reference TRBV5-1 and TRBJ2-7, reads KAGVTQTPRYLIKTRGQQVTLSCSPISGHRSVSWYQQTPGQGLQFLFEYFSETQRNKGNFPGRFSGRQFSNSRSEMNVSTLELGDSALYLCASSLIQNTNEQYFGPGTRLTVT.

With regard to this clone: Additional DNA sequences in this sample encode the identical CDR3. The V call is TRBV4-1, the J call TRBJ2-7, with 9 bases that match TRBD1. Germline CDR1 is MGHRA and CDR2 is YSYEKL. The CDR3 totals 15 residues. The J segment lost 2 bases and the V segment lost 2 bases, leaving 4 bases of the junction unmatched. The CDR3 DNA sequence: TGCGCCAGCAGCCAACCCGGGACAGGGACCTACGAGCAGTACTTC. Protein: CASSQPGTGTYEQYF.

The chain recombines TRBV15 with TRBJ2-5; D remains unclear. V was trimmed by 1 base and J by 0 bases, leaving 6 bases between them. CDR3 length: 14 amino acids. Germline V gene sequence: CDR1 LNHNV, CDR2 YYDKDF (reference sequence). The CDR3 DNA sequence: TGTGCCACCAGCAGAGCCGGGTACCAAGAGACCCAGTACTTC. It yields the protein CATSRAGYQETQYF.

This clone has more than one count but fewer than ten. The V call is TRBV19, the J call TRBJ2-1; D perhaps matches TRBD1 (5 bases). CDR1 LNHDA and CDR2 SQIVND come from the germline V gene (reference sequence). Trimming pared 6 bases from V and 6 bases from J, leaving 21 bases between. The length of the CDR3 is 16 residues. Written as DNA, the CDR3 is TGTGCCAGTAGCACTCTGACTGGGGCGGTAGGCAATGAGCAGTTCTTC. Amino acids: CASSTLTGAVGNEQFF.

This clone showed up just a few times. Other DNA sequences in this specimen translate into the identical CDR3. V usage is TRBV6-1 and J usage is TRBJ2-3, with 9 bases fitting TRBD2. V trimming: 0 bases; J trimming: 4 bases; junction bases outside the gene matches: 2. CDR3 length: 15 residues. CDR1 MNHNS and CDR2 SASEGT come from the germline V gene. CDR3: CASSEASGSPDTQYF. The CDR3, as DNA: TGTGCCAGCAGTGAAGCTAGCGGGAGCCCAGATACGCAGTATTTT.

At least ten counts were recorded for this clone. The DNA of the CDR3 is TGTGCCAGCAGCGCGCGGACCGTAAACTCTGGAAACACCATATATTTT. Amino acid sequence: CASSARTVNSGNTIYF. The rearrangement uses TRBV7-6 and TRBJ1-3; D not certain. Germline lookup yields CDR1 SGHVS and CDR2 FNYEAQ. The CDR3 length is 16 residues. The germline V and J ends were trimmed by 5 bases and 0 bases, with 14 bases remaining between them. The full variable domain, in which reference TRBV7-6 and TRBJ1-3 provide the parts outside the CDR3, is GAGVSQSPRYKVTKRGQDVALRCDPISGHVSLYWYRQALGQGPEFLTYFNYEAQQDKSGLPNDRFSAERPEGSISTLTIQRTEQRDSAMYRCASSARTVNSGNTIYFGEGSWLTVV.

The chain combines TRBV4-1 with TRBJ2-6, with D perhaps TRBD2 (5 bases). The germline V gene encodes CDR1 MGHRA and CDR2 YSYEKL. The CDR3 spans 17 residues. Deletions cut 3 bases from V and 5 bases from J, with 17 bases between. The CDR3 spells CASSQGRGREWANVLTF. CDR3 coding DNA: TGCGCCAGCAGCCAGGGGAGAGGCCGGGAATGGGCCAACGTCCTGACTTTC.

This chain uses TRBV11-3 with TRBJ2-1, with TRBD2 identical over 14 bases. Trimming cost V 4 bases and J 7 bases; bases outside gene matches: 3. The CDR3 consists of 15 residues. Germline CDR1 reads SGHNT; CDR2 reads YENEEA. CDR3 protein: CASSSRTSGRNEQFF. In DNA, the CDR3 is TGTGCCAGCAGCTCCAGGACTAGCGGGAGGAATGAGCAGTTCTTC.

V and J are TRBV25-1 and TRBJ2-2; D gene unclear. This CDR3 has 15 residues. V was shortened by 2 bases and J by 2 bases, with 9 bases between the two germline ends. Germline loops: CDR1 MGHDK, CDR2 SYGVNS. The chain's CDR3 is CASSEISDNTGELFF. The CDR3 bases are TGTGCCAGCAGTGAAATATCAGATAACACCGGGGAGCTGTTTTTT.

A single count supports this clone. V and J are TRBV18 and TRBJ2-3; D not resolved. CDR1 KGHSH and CDR2 LQKENI come from the germline V gene. The CDR3 runs to 15 residues. Trimming cost V 3 bases and J 0 bases, with 10 bases left between them. CDR3 nucleotide sequence: TGTGCCAGCTCACCTCAGGCAGAGAGCACAGATACGCAGTATTTT. Encoded protein: CASSPQAESTDTQYF.

Concerning this clone itself: This same CDR3 is encoded by further DNA sequences in the sample. The rearrangement uses TRBV14 and TRBJ2-7; D might be TRBD1 (5 bases). V shed 0 bases and J shed 2 bases, with 11 bases lying between them. The CDR3 runs 15 residues. Germline V lookup: CDR1 SGHDN, CDR2 FVKESK. The DNA for the CDR3 is TGTGCCAGCAGCCAAGATACGGGCAGGGCCTACGAGCAGTACTTC. Protein: CASSQDTGRAYEQYF.

A word on this clone: This sample includes further DNA sequences coding for the same CDR3. V usage is TRBV28 and J usage is TRBJ1-1, with TRBD1 identical over 10 bases. The CDR3 is made up of 13 amino acids. CDR1 and CDR2 (germline): MDHEN, SYDVKM. The ends lost 6 bases at V and 2 bases at J; junction bases unmatched: 0. The CDR3 sequence is CASRTGGNTEAFF. CDR3 DNA sequence: TGTGCCAGCAGGACAGGGGGCAACACTGAAGCTTTCTTT.

This clone was counted ten times or more. CDR3 sequence (DNA): TGTGCCAGCAGCCATCCGGGGGGGTTAGAGCAGTTCTTC. Translating it yields CASSHPGGLEQFF. The chain is built from TRBV7-6 and TRBJ2-1; 8 nucleotides align to TRBD2. CDR1 and CDR2 (germline): SGHVS, FNYEAQ. The CDR3 consists of 13 residues. With 5 bases clipped from V and 10 bases from J, the junction kept 7 bases outside the gene matches.

Only one count was recorded for this clone. The chain recombines TRBV29-1 with TRBJ2-3; perhaps TRBD2 as D (6 bases). The V gene's germline CDR1 is SQVTM and CDR2 ANQGSEA. This CDR3 is 12 amino acids long. V shed 7 bases and J shed 5 bases, with 13 bases lying between them. This chain's CDR3 is CSGSGSGDTQYF. In nucleotides, the CDR3 is TGCAGCGGTTCCGGGAGTGGAGATACGCAGTATTTT.

Regarding this clone: Distinct nucleotide sequences in the sample also encode this CDR3. The chain has TRBV5-1 and TRBJ2-7; D unresolved. Germline V gene data show CDR1 as SGHRS and CDR2 as YFSETQ. The CDR3 contains 14 residues. Between the trimmed V and J ends, which lost 0 bases and 2 bases, there was a span of 9 bases. CDR3 in amino acids: CASSLGQETYEQYF. The CDR3 nucleotides read TGCGCCAGCAGCTTGGGGCAGGAAACCTACGAGCAGTACTTC.

The chain joins TRBV19 to TRBJ1-4; D is ambiguous. Germline V gene sequence: CDR1 LNHDA, CDR2 SQIVND (reference sequence). Trimming removed 4 bases from V and 5 bases from J, with 17 bases in between. The CDR3 loop spans 16 amino acids. The CDR3 DNA is TGTGCCAGTAGTAGTATGGGAGACAAGAACAATGAAAAACTGTTTTTT. Protein product: CASSSMGDKNNEKLFF.

About this clone itself: Given a far larger clone just one base away, this is likely a sequencing read error. The CDR3 DNA follows: TGTTCCAGCAGCTTGGAAGAGCCCCAGCATTTT. Its protein product is CSSSLEEPQHF. V gene TRBV5-7 combines with J gene TRBJ1-5, with unresolved D. TRBV5-7 qualifies as an ORF whose function is uncertain. CDR3 length: 11 amino acids.

The J gene is TRBJ2-7, the V gene TRBV5-1, with 11 bases identical to TRBD1. This CDR3 spans 16 amino acids. V lost 0 bases to trimming and J lost 3 bases; unmatched junction nucleotides: 5. Looked up from germline, CDR1 is SGHRS and CDR2 is YFSETQ. In DNA, the CDR3 is TGCGCCAGCAGCTTGGGAGGACAGGGGGCGCGCTACGAGCAGTACTTC. Its protein product is CASSLGGQGARYEQYF.

The chain carries TRBV12-2 and TRBJ1-4. TRBV12-2 corresponds to a pseudogene. CDR3 length: 9 amino acids. The CDR3 protein is CASRLLSFF. CDR3 nucleotides: TGTGCAAGTCGCTTATTATCGTTTTTT.

The count of this clone is one. This chain uses TRBV29-1 with TRBJ1-1; 7 bases match TRBD1. The CDR3 extends over 13 amino acids. Germline CDR1 and CDR2: SQVTM and ANQGSEA. Trimming cost V 7 bases and J 5 bases; bases outside gene matches: 10. The CDR3, as DNA: TGCAGCGGATTTGACAGGGAGTATACTGAAGCTTTCTTT. Translation: CSGFDREYTEAFF.

This clone was seen at least ten times. This rearrangement joins TRBV9 to TRBJ1-3; no clear D gene. Germline CDR1 reads SGDLS; CDR2 reads YYNGEE. Trimming stripped 2 bases from V and 4 bases from J, with 10 bases between. The CDR3 is 14 amino acids. The CDR3 here is CASSVNRAGNTIYF. In nucleotides, the CDR3 is TGTGCCAGCAGCGTGAACCGGGCGGGAAACACCATATATTTT.

This clone was observed a handful of times. This chain links TRBV5-5 with TRBJ2-3; D is uncertain. CDR1 is SGHKS, CDR2 YYEKEE, per germline (reference sequence). The V gene lost 6 bases and the J gene lost 0 bases, with 11 bases spanning the gap. The CDR3 has 14 residues. The CDR3 reads CASTSLSSTDTQYF. The CDR3 coding sequence is TGTGCCAGCACCTCACTCTCGAGCACAGATACGCAGTATTTT.

This clone was seen once. V usage is TRBV6-1 and J usage is TRBJ1-1; D unresolved. V lost 1 base to trimming and J lost 11 bases, with 11 bases between them. Germline CDR1 and CDR2: MNHNS and SASEGT. The CDR3 extends over 12 amino acids. This CDR3 is CASSEVSSNAFF. The CDR3 bases are TGTGCCAGCAGTGAAGTCAGTAGTAATGCTTTCTTT.